These 7 T cell receptor beta chains originate from one sample sequenced in a study of T cell responses to AZD1222 COVID-19 vaccine. The protocol was immunoSEQ multiplex PCR, while the TCRdb copy is restricted to in-frame clones and leaves out a portion. The sample lists tens of thousands of clones, 89% occurring once. Specimen: peripheral blood, collected on day 0 of AZD1222 vaccination. The receptors were sampled from an adult in good health.

The CDR3 is CAQGGRSSGANVLTF. In nucleotides, the CDR3 is TGTGCTCAAGGGGGGCGGTCCTCTGGGGCCAACGTCCTGACTTTC. This sequence joins TRBV7-9 and TRBJ2-6, with D perhaps TRBD1 or TRBD2 (6 bases each). The germline V gene encodes CDR1 SEHNR and CDR2 FQNEAQ (reference sequence). This CDR3 has 15 residues.

This rearrangement joins TRBV2 to TRBJ2-3; 13 bases align to TRBD2. Germline V gene data show CDR1 as SNHLY and CDR2 as FYNNEI. V lost 5 bases to trimming and J lost 4 bases; unmatched junction nucleotides: 6. This CDR3 contains 16 residues. The CDR3 DNA reads TGTGCCAGCAGTATCGGAGGACTAGCGGGAGCAGATACGCAGTATTTT. As protein: CASSIGGLAGADTQYF.

The chain is built from TRBV5-1 and TRBJ1-3, with TRBD1 matching over 10 bases. CDR1 and CDR2 from the germline V gene are SGHRS and YFSETQ. This CDR3 has 15 amino acids. Germline trimming cut 4 bases from V and 3 bases from J; bases unmatched to any gene: 4. CDR3 residues: CASSAGTGVGNTIYF. The CDR3 DNA reads as TGCGCCAGCAGCGCCGGGACAGGGGTTGGAAACACCATATATTTT.

The chain uses TRBV9 and TRBJ1-6; 7 nucleotides match TRBD1. The CDR3 runs 14 residues. Germline values: CDR1 SGDLS, CDR2 YYNGEE. V lost 4 bases to trimming and J lost 5 bases; unmatched junction nucleotides: 3. CDR3 loop: CASSYGTDNSPLHF. DNA of the CDR3: TGTGCCAGCAGCTACGGGACAGATAATTCACCCCTCCACTTT.

This clone was seen once. The chain recombines TRBV7-2 with TRBJ2-5; TRBD2 might be the D (6 bases). Trimming pared 0 bases from V and 5 bases from J, leaving 16 bases between. The CDR3 is made up of 16 amino acids. CDR1 and CDR2 from the germline V gene are SGHTA and FQGNSA. CDR3 bases: TGTGCCAGCAGCTTAGCGGGACTGACCGCCCGGGAGACCCAGTACTTC. Its protein product is CASSLAGLTARETQYF.

The table lists this clone with a count of one. This rearrangement joins TRBV4-3 to TRBJ1-3; 7 nucleotides match TRBD1. V dropped 0 bases and J dropped 0; count of bases not matched to a gene: 8. From germline, CDR1 is LGHNA and CDR2 YSLEER. The CDR3 has 18 amino acids. The CDR3 here is CASSQDGGGSSSGNTIYF. CDR3 sequence (DNA): TGCGCCAGCAGCCAAGATGGAGGGGGCTCAAGCTCTGGAAACACCATATATTTT.

The J gene is TRBJ1-1, the V gene TRBV7-2, with D possibly matching TRBD1 (5 bases). The CDR3 totals 15 residues. V gave up 0 bases and J gave up 4 bases, with 12 bases separating them. Germline V gene sequence: CDR1 SGHTA, CDR2 FQGNSA. The CDR3 nucleotides are TGTGCCAGCAGCTTAGCCCCAGGGCTGGGCACTGAAGCTTTCTTT. The encoded protein is CASSLAPGLGTEAFF. The whole variable domain, remainder taken from reference TRBV7-2 and TRBJ1-1, is GAGVSQSPSNKVTEKGKDVELRCDPISGHTALYWYRQSLGQGLEFLIYFQGNSAPDKSGLPSDRFSAERTGGSVSTLTIQRTQQEDSAVYLCASSLAPGLGTEAFFGQGTRLTVV.